One and the same sample provided the 3 T cell receptor beta chains below, sequenced in a study of T cell responses to AZD1222 COVID-19 vaccine (dated by TCRdb to the early 2020s). The meaning of the sample's time point label: about 28 days (+/-7) after the second vaccine dose. The library was generated by the immunoSEQ multiplex PCR assay. The immuneACCESS repertoire file appears here via TCRdb, limited to in-frame rearrangements. These files lack a portion of the clones; in checked studies, under half of the deficit traces to unresolved V genes, and the cause of the others is not known. The sample records fewer than 180,000 clones, approximately 90% of which are singletons. Of the sample, around 3.1% falls within the top ten clones. The sequencing used peripheral blood, collected 28 days after the second AZD1222 dose. These receptors originate from an adult who received the AZD1222 COVID-19 vaccine.

The chain links TRBV10-2 to TRBJ2-7; 8 bases agree with TRBD1. V lost 7 bases and J lost 4; bases outside the gene matches: 9. The germline CDR1 and CDR2 sequences are WSHSY and SAAADI. The CDR3 sequence is 14 residues long. The CDR3 sequence: CASNLPGTGYEQYF. The CDR3 region has the DNA TGCGCCAGCAACCTACCCGGGACAGGTTACGAGCAGTACTTC.

The chain has TRBV10-3 and TRBJ1-1; 8 nucleotides align to TRBD1. With 4 bases clipped from V and 10 bases from J, the junction kept 8 bases outside the gene matches. Germline CDR1 ENHRY, CDR2 SYGVKD. This CDR3 contains 13 residues. This CDR3 is CAISGAQGQAAFF. The CDR3 bases are TGTGCCATCAGTGGAGCTCAGGGACAGGCAGCTTTCTTT.

The chain combines TRBV12-5 with TRBJ1-5; maybe TRBD1 (6 bases). Between the trimmed V and J ends, which lost 4 bases and 4 bases, there was a span of 17 bases. The CDR3 is 16 amino acids. The germline V gene has CDR1 LGHNT and CDR2 FRNRAP. CDR3 in amino acids: CASGSGQTLWNQPQHF. The CDR3 nucleotides read TGTGCTAGTGGTTCCGGACAGACGCTGTGGAATCAGCCCCAGCATTTT. The full variable domain, its missing parts supplied by reference TRBV12-5 and TRBJ1-5, is DARVTQTPRHKVTEMGQEVTMRCQPILGHNTVFWYRQTMMQGLELLAYFRNRAPLDDSGMPKDRFSAEMPDATLATLKIQPSEPRDSAVYFCASGSGQTLWNQPQHFGDGTRLSIL.